This passage covers 7 T cell receptor beta chains from one sample sequenced in a study of blood T cell repertoires in COVID-19. This table comes from immunoSEQ multiplex PCR, and its TCRdb copy is limited to in-frame clones, with some not included. The sample has a few hundred thousand clones; around nine tenths are singletons. The sample comprised peripheral blood. All receptors come from a woman aged 60 to 75 with acute or convalescent COVID-19.

The rearrangement links TRBV9 to TRBJ2-1; tentatively, D is TRBD2 (6 bases). The CDR3 contains 16 residues. CDR1 and CDR2 (germline): SGDLS, YYNGEE. Trimming left V 2 bases short and J 1 base short, with 13 bases between. DNA for the CDR3: TGTGCCAGCAGCGTTATAGCGGAACCTTCCTACAATGAGCAGTTCTTC. This translates into CASSVIAEPSYNEQFF.

This clone appeared once. This sequence joins TRBV7-9 and TRBJ1-5, with 7 bases lining up with TRBD1. V lost 0 bases, J lost 0 bases, and 5 bases stayed unmatched. The CDR3 has 17 residues. CDR1 is SEHNR, CDR2 FQNEAQ, per germline (reference sequence). In nucleotides, the CDR3 is TGTGCCAGCAGCTTAGCCCGGGACAGTAATAGCAATCAGCCCCAGCATTTT. Amino acid sequence: CASSLARDSNSNQPQHF. The whole variable domain, remainder taken from reference TRBV7-9 and TRBJ1-5, is DTGVSQNPRHKITKRGQNVTFRCDPISEHNRLYWYRQTLGQGPEFLTYFQNEAQLEKSRLLSDRFSAERPKGSFSTLEIQRTEQGDSAMYLCASSLARDSNSNQPQHFGDGTRLSIL.

The rearrangement uses TRBV28 and TRBJ2-2; D may be TRBD1 (7 bases). The CDR3 covers 16 residues. Trimming pared 3 bases from V and 7 bases from J, leaving 18 bases between. Germline values: CDR1 MDHEN, CDR2 SYDVKM. The CDR3 region has the DNA TGTGCCAGCAGTTTGGGGGGACAGTCACACTACGGGGAGCTGTTTTTT. The encoded protein is CASSLGGQSHYGELFF. Variable domain in full (rest from reference TRBV28 and TRBJ2-2): DVKVTQSSRYLVKRTGEKVFLECVQDMDHENMFWYRQDPGLGLRLIYFSYDVKMKEKGDIPEGYSVSREKKERFSLILESASTNQTSMYLCASSLGGQSHYGELFFGEGSRLTVL.

This clone was recorded at least ten times. The V gene is TRBV27, the J gene TRBJ1-5; D is perhaps TRBD1 (6 bases). V lost 5 bases, J lost 0 bases, and 8 bases lay in between. Germline V gene sequence: CDR1 MNHEY, CDR2 SMNVEV (reference sequence). The CDR3 is made up of 14 amino acids. CDR3 sequence reads: CASSHRDSNQPQHF. The CDR3 DNA sequence: TGTGCCAGCAGTCACAGGGATAGCAATCAGCCCCAGCATTTT.

This chain links TRBV7-3 with TRBJ1-1, with D possibly TRBD1 on 6 matching bases. V dropped 8 bases and J dropped 6 bases, with 19 bases sitting between them. The CDR3 contains 14 residues. Germline-derived CDR1 and CDR2 are SGHTA and FQGTGA. CDR3 sequence (DNA): TGTGCCAGCTCAGCTTGGACAGATGGCGCTGAAGCTTTCTTT. Protein sequence: CASSAWTDGAEAFF. The full variable domain, rest sourced from reference TRBV7-3 and TRBJ1-1, is GAGVSQTPSNKVTEKGKYVELRCDPISGHTALYWYRQSLGQGPEFLIYFQGTGAADDSGLPNDRFFAVRPEGSVSTLKIQRTERGDSAVYLCASSAWTDGAEAFFGQGTRLTVV.

V is TRBV10-2 and J is TRBJ2-1; TRBD2 matches 13 bases. The CDR3 is 14 residues long. Looked up from germline, CDR1 is WSHSY and CDR2 is SAAADI. After removal of 10 bases from V and 8 bases from J, the junction contained 8 bases not matched to a gene. CDR3 nucleotides: TGCGCCACCAGACTAGCGGGGGGACTAGATGAGCAGTTCTTC. This gives the protein CATRLAGGLDEQFF.

About this clone: The same CDR3 can be traced to other DNA sequences in this sample. This chain joins TRBV5-1 and TRBJ2-5; 10 bases line up with TRBD2. Trimming cost V 0 bases and J 2 bases; bases outside gene matches: 4. Germline CDR1 reads SGHRS; CDR2 reads YFSETQ. The CDR3 is 16 amino acids. CDR3 residues: CASSLGLAGAQETQYF. The CDR3 DNA sequence: TGCGCCAGCAGCTTGGGGCTAGCGGGAGCTCAAGAGACCCAGTACTTC.